This entry lists 26 T cell receptor beta chains sequenced from one sample in a study of Ad26.COV2.S vaccination and SARS-CoV-2 variants (dated by TCRdb to the early 2020s). Libraries were constructed by the immunoSEQ multiplex PCR assay. Sourced from immuneACCESS, this table was stored by TCRdb with only in-frame sequences that have V and J called. A share of the clones is absent; for the studies checked, an unresolved V gene accounts for under half, and the remainder has no known explanation. Across this sample there are 350,000 to 400,000 clones, with about 88% seen only once. The ten top clones hold approximately 3.7% of the sample. This specimen's treatment or condition label, interpreted: over 15 received Ad26.COV2.S at low or high dose, single or two shots; several received placebo; per-sample allocation not given. Repertoires of vaccine and placebo recipients were sequenced from samples collected on day 63 after the first injection.

Sequences were derived from peripheral blood, sampled in a trial of Ad26.COV2.S vaccine versus placebo. The receptors shown here come from a person aged 18 to 65 who received the Ad26.COV2.S COVID-19 vaccine or a placebo.

The chain carries TRBV20-1 and TRBJ1-6, with D possibly being TRBD1 (6 bases). V shed 3 bases and J shed 9 bases, with 12 bases lying between them. The CDR3 sequence is 13 residues long. CDR1 and CDR2 from the germline V gene are DFQATT and SNEGSKA (reference sequence). The CDR3 coding sequence is TGCAGTGCTAGTTCGAGGGGGGCTTCACCCCTCCACTTT. Its translation is CSASSRGASPLHF.

The rearrangement links TRBV3-1 (or the pseudogene TRBV3-2) to TRBJ1-2; D is unresolved. Germline V gene sequence: CDR1 LGHDT, CDR2 YNNKEL (reference sequence). Trimming stripped 1 base from V and 4 bases from J, with 13 bases between. This CDR3 is 15 amino acids long. This CDR3 reads CASSQAVQSSYGYTF. For the CDR3, the DNA is TGTGCCAGCAGCCAAGCTGTACAGAGCTCCTATGGCTACACCTTC.

A word on this clone: Its ends do not fully match the called genes, so a read error is possible. Distinct nucleotide sequences in the sample also encode this CDR3. The chain has TRBV7-2 and TRBJ1-2, with D perhaps matching TRBD1 (5 bases). The length of the CDR3 is 12 residues. Germline CDR1 reads SGHTA; CDR2 reads FQGNSA. The CDR3 sequence is CASSLAQGGYTF. DNA of the CDR3: TGTGCCAGCAGCCTAGCTCAGGGAGGCTACACCTTC.

In this sample, this clone turned up a few times. The rearrangement links TRBV19 to TRBJ1-6, with a possible D match to TRBD1 (5 bases). The CDR3 sequence is 13 residues long. Germline-derived CDR1 and CDR2 are LNHDA and SQIVND (reference sequence). V was clipped by 3 bases and J by 10 bases, with 10 bases between them. CDR3 nucleotide sequence: TGTGCCAGTAGTATCCCTCAGGGCTCACCCCTCCACTTT. This translates into CASSIPQGSPLHF.

This clone was seen only a few times. The chain has TRBV27 and TRBJ1-4; 8 nucleotides line up with TRBD1. The germline CDR1 and CDR2 sequences are MNHEY and SMNVEV (reference sequence). The CDR3 contains 16 residues. J lost 8 bases, V lost 5 bases, and 13 bases had no gene match. In DNA form, the CDR3 reads TGTGCCAGCAGTCCCCGGACAGGGTTTGCGAGGGAAAAACTGTTTTTT. The encoded protein is CASSPRTGFAREKLFF.

The rearrangement links TRBV2 to TRBJ2-5; D perhaps matches TRBD2 (7 bases). Per the germline V gene, CDR1 is SNHLY and CDR2 is FYNNEI. V was shortened by 3 bases and J by 2 bases, with 13 bases between the two germline ends. The CDR3 consists of 15 residues. Written as DNA, the CDR3 is TGTGCCAGCAGTGAGCAAGGGGGGGCTCAAGAGACCCAGTACTTC. It encodes CASSEQGGAQETQYF.

In DNA, the CDR3 is TGTGCCAGCAGCCCCCTCGAGGAGGGTTGTGCTGAAGCTTTCTTT. Protein: CASSPLEEGCAEAFF. The rearrangement joins TRBV21-1 to TRBJ1-1. TRBV21-1 is flagged as a pseudogene. The length of the CDR3 is 15 residues.

This rearrangement joins TRBV3-1 (or the pseudogene TRBV3-2) to TRBJ2-7, with D possibly matching TRBD1 (5 bases). Trimming took 0 bases from V and 0 from J, leaving 12 bases between them. The germline gives CDR1 LGHDT, CDR2 YNNKEL (reference sequence). The CDR3 is 16 residues long. DNA for the CDR3: TGTGCCAGCAGCCAAGATCTTACAGGCCTCTCCTACGAGCAGTACTTC. Translating gives CASSQDLTGLSYEQYF.

The count of this clone is one. In DNA form, the CDR3 reads TGTGCCAGCAGCTTCGCGGGGGGGTTGGTGGACGAGCAGTACTTC. It encodes CASSFAGGLVDEQYF. The chain couples TRBV7-8 to TRBJ2-7, with 9 bases aligning to TRBD2. V gave up 3 bases and J gave up 5 bases; unmatched junction bases: 8. Germline V CDR1 and CDR2: SGHVS, FQNEAQ. The CDR3 extends over 15 amino acids.

The chain couples TRBV25-1 to TRBJ1-4, with D tentatively TRBD1 (5 bases). Germline V lookup: CDR1 MGHDK, CDR2 SYGVNS. CDR3 length: 14 amino acids. With 4 bases removed from V and 5 bases from J, the gap between germline ends came to 11 bases. The CDR3 DNA reads as TGTGCCAGCAGTGTAGCAGGGTTGAATGAAAAACTGTTTTTT. Its protein product is CASSVAGLNEKLFF.

The chain recombines TRBV4-1 with TRBJ1-1, with D possibly being TRBD1 (6 bases). V was shortened by 4 bases and J by 5 bases, with 14 bases between the two germline ends. CDR1 and CDR2 (germline): MGHRA, YSYEKL. The CDR3 loop spans 14 amino acids. This chain's CDR3 is CASSRGGGYTEAFF. The DNA for the CDR3 is TGCGCCAGCAGCCGGGGCGGGGGCTATACTGAAGCTTTCTTT.

The chain uses TRBV19 and TRBJ2-1, with D uncertain. V was cut by 4 bases and J by 2 bases, with 9 bases left in between. This CDR3 comprises 14 residues. CDR1 is LNHDA and CDR2 is SQIVND in the germline V gene (reference sequence). In nucleotides, the CDR3 is TGTGCCAGTAGTAGGGAACTGGCCTACAATGAGCAGTTCTTC. As protein: CASSRELAYNEQFF.

The chain carries TRBV4-1 and TRBJ1-5; no reliable D call. Between the trimmed V and J ends, which lost 2 bases and 9 bases, there was a span of 14 bases. This CDR3 has 14 amino acids. In germline, CDR1 is MGHRA, CDR2 YSYEKL. The CDR3 region is CASSQTDGLRPQHF. CDR3 nucleotide sequence: TGCGCCAGCAGCCAAACTGATGGTTTGCGGCCCCAGCATTTT.

The rearrangement links TRBV5-1 to TRBJ2-1; D is uncertain. From germline, CDR1 is SGHRS and CDR2 YFSETQ. The CDR3 is 14 residues long. Trimming shortened V by 4 bases and J by 2 bases, and 10 bases separated the two germline ends. The CDR3 loop reads CASSVRTTYNEQFF. The CDR3 bases are TGCGCCAGCAGCGTTCGTACAACCTACAATGAGCAGTTCTTC.

The chain combines TRBV4-1 with TRBJ1-5; D is perhaps TRBD1 (5 bases). V lost 1 base and J 1 base, leaving 17 bases between the germline ends. Germline CDR1 reads MGHRA; CDR2 reads YSYEKL. CDR3 length equals 18 residues. In nucleotides, the CDR3 is TGCGCCAGCAGCCAAGTTGAGGGGCGGATTCCGAGCAATCAGCCCCAGCATTTT. It codes for CASSQVEGRIPSNQPQHF.

CDR3 in DNA: TGCGCCAGCAGAGCCAGGGACAGGGGAAATTCACCCCTCCACTTT. Residues: CASRARDRGNSPLHF. The chain uses TRBV10-2 and TRBJ1-6; 10 nucleotides line up with TRBD1. Germline loops: CDR1 WSHSY, CDR2 SAAADI. Unmatched junction bases numbered 6, after V lost 6 bases and J lost 7 bases. This CDR3 contains 15 residues.

The table lists this clone with a count of one. V and J are TRBV19 and TRBJ2-3; D not resolved. V shed 6 bases and J shed 2 bases, with 6 bases lying between them. Looked up from germline, CDR1 is LNHDA and CDR2 is SQIVND (reference sequence). This CDR3 has 12 amino acids. This CDR3 is CASRAYTDTQYF. The CDR3 DNA reads as TGTGCCAGTAGGGCCTACACAGATACGCAGTATTTT. Full variable domain (remainder filled in from reference TRBV19 and TRBJ2-3): DGGITQSPKYLFRKEGQNVTLSCEQNLNHDAMYWYRQDPGQGLRLIYYSQIVNDFQKGDIAEGYSVSREKKESFPLTVTSAQKNPTAFYLCASRAYTDTQYFGPGTRLTVL.

The chain has TRBV18 and TRBJ1-4; the D is unclear. The V end was cut by 2 bases, the J end by 5 bases, with 3 bases between. CDR3 length: 12 amino acids. Per germline, CDR1 KGHSH and CDR2 LQKENI. The DNA for the CDR3 is TGTGCCAGCTCACCAGGGAATGAAAAACTGTTTTTT. Protein product: CASSPGNEKLFF.

The chain has TRBV4-2 and TRBJ1-5; no clear D. Trimming took off 0 bases at V and 7 bases at J, with 10 bases between the two ends. From germline, CDR1 is LGHNA and CDR2 YNFKEQ. CDR3 length: 14 residues. For the CDR3, the DNA is TGTGCCAGCAGCCAAGAAGACCTACGGCAGCCCCAGCATTTT. Protein sequence: CASSQEDLRQPQHF.

The chain is built from TRBV2 and TRBJ1-1, with no clear D. Germline V gene sequence: CDR1 SNHLY, CDR2 FYNNEI. V shed 5 bases and J shed 3 bases, with 13 bases lying between them. The CDR3 is made up of 14 amino acids. Written as DNA, the CDR3 is TGTGCCAGCAGTCCCAGACTGGATGACACTGAAGCTTTCTTT. As protein: CASSPRLDDTEAFF.

V is TRBV10-3 and J is TRBJ2-7, with a weak D call TRBD2 (6 bases). Trimming cost V 5 bases and J 3 bases, with 11 bases left between them. This CDR3 has 13 amino acids. CDR1 is ENHRY and CDR2 is SYGVKD in the germline V gene. The CDR3 spells CAISWDSSYEQYF. CDR3 bases: TGTGCCATCAGTTGGGACTCAAGCTACGAGCAGTACTTC.

In this sample, this clone turned up a few times. The genes are TRBV2 and TRBJ1-2; D is ambiguous. The CDR3 consists of 11 residues. The ends were cut back, 1 base at V and 7 bases at J, with 4 bases in the middle. From germline, CDR1 is SNHLY and CDR2 FYNNEI. CDR3 loop: CASSEVGGYTF. The CDR3 DNA is TGTGCCAGCAGTGAAGTTGGTGGCTACACCTTC.

This rearrangement joins TRBV7-2 to TRBJ1-2, with unresolved D. Trimming left V 1 base short and J 3 bases short, with 15 bases between. Looked up from germline, CDR1 is SGHTA and CDR2 is FQGNSA. The CDR3 extends over 16 amino acids. In nucleotides, the CDR3 is TGTGCCAGCAGCTTAGGACCCTACGACACCTACTATGGCTACACCTTC. It translates to CASSLGPYDTYYGYTF.

V gene TRBV25-1 combines with J gene TRBJ2-1, with 15 positions matching TRBD2. V was pared by 10 bases and J by 4 bases, with 14 bases of the junction left unmatched. This CDR3 contains 18 residues. Germline assignment: CDR1 MGHDK and CDR2 SYGVNS. The CDR3 here is CATAGQGTSGGFYNEQFF. The DNA for the CDR3 is TGTGCCACCGCGGGACAGGGGACTAGCGGGGGGTTTTACAATGAGCAGTTCTTC.

The chain links TRBV3-1 (or the pseudogene TRBV3-2) to TRBJ1-2; tentative D call: TRBD1 (6 bases). The CDR3 contains 15 residues. Germline V lookup: CDR1 LGHDT, CDR2 YNNKEL (reference sequence). The ends were cut back, 1 base at V and 1 base at J, with 10 bases in the middle. CDR3 DNA sequence: TGTGCCAGCAGCCAAGGTGGGGGGCATAACTATGGCTACACCTTC. It encodes CASSQGGGHNYGYTF.

The V call is TRBV7-9, the J call TRBJ1-5, with 8 positions matching TRBD1. CDR1 and CDR2 (germline): SEHNR, FQNEAQ (reference sequence). This CDR3 contains 15 residues. Germline trimming cut 5 bases from V and 2 bases from J; bases unmatched to any gene: 5. The CDR3 reads CASSDGQGRNQPQHF. CDR3 DNA sequence: TGTGCCAGCAGCGACGGACAGGGCCGCAATCAGCCCCAGCATTTT.